This T cell receptor beta chain derives from a study of technical replicates of blood from several donors. TCRdb keeps only in-frame clones here, not all; method: immunoSEQ multiplex PCR. The table includes tens of thousands of clones, more than 90% detected once. With 4 bases clipped from V and 0 bases from J, the junction kept 5 bases outside the gene matches. Germline V gene lookup returns CDR1 SGHKS and CDR2 YYEKEE (reference sequence). There are 16 residues in the CDR3. The chain uses TRBV5-5 and TRBJ1-5, with 9 bases fitting TRBD1. The sequence was obtained from a human donor in good health. Material for sequencing was T cells isolated from PBMCs. The CDR3 sequence: CASSADRGDSNQPQHF. In DNA, the CDR3 is TGTGCCAGCAGCGCAGACAGGGGGGATAGCAATCAGCCCCAGCATTTT.